These 18 T cell receptor beta chains came from one sample sequenced in a study of Ad26.COV2.S vaccination and SARS-CoV-2 variants. TCRdb keeps only in-frame clones here, not all; method: immunoSEQ multiplex PCR. The sample lists about 460,000 clones, 89% seen once, with 1.7% in the top ten. Treatment reported: over 15 received Ad26.COV2.S at low or high dose, single or two shots; a few received placebo; per-sample allocation not given. Following the first vaccine or placebo injection, samples were taken on day 63. The sample was peripheral blood, taken in a trial of Ad26.COV2.S vaccine versus placebo. Receptors were obtained from a person between 18 and 65 years old who received the Ad26.COV2.S COVID-19 vaccine or a placebo.

This chain joins TRBV30 and TRBJ2-1; D perhaps matches TRBD2 (5 bases). V shed 3 bases and J shed 10 bases, with 13 bases lying between them. Germline lookup yields CDR1 GTSNPN and CDR2 SVGIG (reference sequence). The CDR3 is made up of 12 amino acids. CDR3 DNA: TGTGCCTGGAGGGGTCCTAGCTCCGAGCAGTTCTTC. Protein product: CAWRGPSSEQFF. Full variable domain (outside the CDR3, taken from reference TRBV30 and TRBJ2-1): SQTIHQWPATLVQPVGSPLSLECTVEGTSNPNLYWYRQAAGRGLQLLFYSVGIGQISSEVPQNLSASRPQDRQFILSSKKLLLSDSGFYLCAWRGPSSEQFFGPGTRLTVL.

In regard to this clone: This specimen includes other DNA sequences encoding the same CDR3. This chain joins TRBV9 and TRBJ1-3, with 7 nucleotides matching TRBD1. The CDR3 covers 14 residues. With 1 base clipped from V and 2 bases from J, the junction kept 0 bases outside the gene matches. The V gene's germline CDR1 is SGDLS and CDR2 YYNGEE. For the CDR3, the DNA is TGTGCCAGCAGCGTACAGGGGGCTGGAAACACCATATATTTT. This sequence encodes CASSVQGAGNTIYF.

This chain connects TRBV28 to TRBJ1-1; D perhaps matches TRBD1 (6 bases). Trimming removed 2 bases from V and 3 bases from J, with 13 bases in between. This CDR3 is built from 15 residues. Germline lookup yields CDR1 MDHEN and CDR2 SYDVKM. CDR3 DNA: TGTGCCAGCAGTTTAGTGGGGGCAGGGGACACTGAAGCTTTCTTT. Protein product: CASSLVGAGDTEAFF.

The rearrangement joins TRBV5-1 to TRBJ2-5, with D unresolved. The CDR3 covers 12 residues. The ends were cut back, 0 bases at V and 2 bases at J, with 2 bases in the middle. The germline V gene encodes CDR1 SGHRS and CDR2 YFSETQ. Written as DNA, the CDR3 is TGCGCCAGCAGCTTGGAACAAGAGACCCAGTACTTC. Translating gives CASSLEQETQYF.

V gene TRBV4-2 combines with J gene TRBJ2-5; TRBD1 agrees at 7 bases. CDR1 and CDR2 from the germline V gene are LGHNA and YNFKEQ. V lost 6 bases, J lost 1 base, and 11 bases stayed unmatched. This CDR3 is built from 16 residues. In nucleotides, the CDR3 is TGTGCCAGCAGAATACGACAGGGTGGCCTCCAAGAGACCCAGTACTTC. Translated: CASRIRQGGLQETQYF.

The genes are TRBV5-3 and TRBJ1-2, with 9 bases fitting TRBD1. TRBV5-3 qualifies as an ORF whose function is uncertain. V lost 0 bases, J lost 4 bases, and 4 bases stayed unmatched. This CDR3 is built from 15 residues. DNA of the CDR3: TGTGCCAGAAGCTTGGAGGTACAGGGGGCCTATGGCTACACCTTC. Protein: CARSLEVQGAYGYTF.

The chain recombines TRBV20-1 with TRBJ2-7; D is unclear. The CDR3 has 10 amino acids. V dropped 1 base and J dropped 6 bases, with 4 bases sitting between them. Germline V gene data show CDR1 as DFQATT and CDR2 as SNEGSKA (reference sequence). The CDR3 DNA sequence: TGCAGTGCTAGAGTTACCGAGCAGTACTTC. It is translated as CSARVTEQYF.

This clone was picked up one time. The rearrangement joins TRBV9 to TRBJ2-1, with a possible D match to TRBD1 (6 bases). CDR1 is SGDLS, CDR2 YYNGEE, per germline. V was shortened by 0 bases and J by 2 bases, with 12 bases between the two germline ends. CDR3 length: 16 amino acids. The DNA for the CDR3 is TGTGCCAGCAGCGTAGGACAGGACATTACCTACAATGAGCAGTTCTTC. Translated: CASSVGQDITYNEQFF.

This chain joins TRBV5-1 and TRBJ2-7; 8 positions match TRBD1. The junction had 16 bases not matched to a gene; V was cut back by 5 bases and J by 3 bases. This CDR3 contains 17 residues. Germline CDR1 is SGHRS and CDR2 is YFSETQ. The CDR3 nucleotides are TGCGCCAGCAGGTTGACCGACAGGGGAACCTCTAACTACGAGCAGTACTTC. Encoded protein: CASRLTDRGTSNYEQYF.

The table lists this clone with a count of one. The genes are TRBV6-5 and TRBJ1-2; D gene unclear. The CDR3 has 13 residues. Germline V lookup: CDR1 MNHEY, CDR2 SVGAGI. V lost 3 bases and J lost 7, with 12 bases in between. CDR3 sequence (DNA): TGTGCCAGCAGTTATACTCGGGCGATTGGCTACACCTTC. Its translation is CASSYTRAIGYTF.

This clone was observed once. This rearrangement joins TRBV27 to TRBJ2-5, with D perhaps matching TRBD1 (6 bases). The germline V gene has CDR1 MNHEY and CDR2 SMNVEV (reference sequence). Trimming stripped 3 bases from V and 4 bases from J, with 21 bases between. The CDR3 is made up of 17 amino acids. CDR3: CASSFDGRGDRTETQYF. In DNA form, the CDR3 reads TGTGCCAGCAGTTTTGACGGCAGGGGAGATCGGACAGAGACCCAGTACTTC.

V gene TRBV30 combines with J gene TRBJ1-4, with D uncertain. The germline V gene has CDR1 GTSNPN and CDR2 SVGIG (reference sequence). The V and J ends lost 1 base and 5 bases respectively, with 8 bases between them. CDR3 size: 13 residues. CDR3 bases: TGTGCCTGGAGTGGCAGGCCCAATGAAAAACTGTTTTTT. Amino acid sequence: CAWSGRPNEKLFF.

The chain links TRBV6-2 or TRBV6-3 to TRBJ1-5; D is unresolved. Trimming removed 0 bases at V and 4 bases at J, with 4 bases between. Germline CDR1 MNHEY, CDR2 SVGEGT. The CDR3 totals 13 residues. CDR3 amino acids: CASSYSLNQPQHF. The CDR3 nucleotides are TGTGCCAGCAGTTACTCTCTAAATCAGCCCCAGCATTTT.

The CDR3 coding sequence is TGTGCCAGTAGTATAGATCGTGGAAACACCATATATTTT. It yields the protein CASSIDRGNTIYF. V usage is TRBV19 and J usage is TRBJ1-3; D is uncertain. Germline values: CDR1 LNHDA, CDR2 SQIVND (reference sequence). CDR3 length: 13 amino acids. V shed 0 bases and J shed 3 bases, with 3 bases lying between them.

As to this clone: The same CDR3 is also encoded by other DNA sequences in this sample. The rearrangement uses TRBV13 and TRBJ2-7, with D hard to call. Trimming removed 3 bases at V and 4 bases at J, with 4 bases between. This CDR3 contains 11 residues. Germline V gene data show CDR1 as PRHDT and CDR2 as FYEKMQ (reference sequence). The CDR3, as DNA: TGTGCCAGCAGCTTGAGGTACGAGCAGTACTTC. Protein sequence: CASSLRYEQYF.

V gene TRBV2 combines with J gene TRBJ2-2; D gene ambiguous. CDR1 and CDR2 from the germline V gene are SNHLY and FYNNEI. Trimming removed 8 bases from V and 5 bases from J, with 6 bases in between. This CDR3 is built from 11 residues. The chain's CDR3 is CASFWTGELFF. CDR3 DNA sequence: TGTGCCAGCTTTTGGACCGGGGAGCTGTTTTTT.

The J gene is TRBJ2-7, the V gene TRBV20-1, with a weak D call TRBD2 (6 bases). CDR1 is DFQATT and CDR2 is SNEGSKA in the germline V gene (reference sequence). V was clipped by 3 bases and J by 3 bases, with 9 bases between them. The CDR3 loop spans 12 amino acids. CDR3 region: CSASVGGYEQYF. The CDR3 coding sequence is TGCAGTGCTAGTGTGGGGGGCTACGAGCAGTACTTC.

V gene TRBV25-1 combines with J gene TRBJ2-2; D uncertain. V shed 5 bases and J shed 2 bases, with 6 bases lying between them. Germline lookup yields CDR1 MGHDK and CDR2 SYGVNS. The CDR3 contains 13 residues. The CDR3 coding sequence is TGTGCCAGCAGTTATCAAAACACCGGGGAGCTGTTTTTT. Protein: CASSYQNTGELFF.